One sample yielded the 17 T cell receptor beta chains listed below, sequenced in a study of blood T cell repertoires in COVID-19. Using immunoSEQ multiplex PCR, the repertoire was profiled, and TCRdb retains in-frame clones only, with some absent. Here the sample spans about 45,000 clones, roughly 80% being singletons. Sequencing was done on a sample of peripheral blood. The receptors shown here come from a man between 65 and 85 years old with acute or convalescent COVID-19.

This clone was recorded a few times. The chain is built from TRBV28 and TRBJ1-2, with 8 positions matching TRBD1. Trimming removed 5 bases from V and 7 bases from J; junction bases left unmatched: 9. In germline, CDR1 is MDHEN, CDR2 SYDVKM. The CDR3 is 14 residues long. CDR3 sequence: CASSPGQGGGGYTF. The DNA for the CDR3 is TGTGCCAGCAGTCCCGGACAGGGCGGTGGTGGCTACACCTTC.

The rearrangement links TRBV3-1 (or the pseudogene TRBV3-2) to TRBJ2-7, with a weak D call TRBD1 (6 bases). From germline, CDR1 is LGHDT and CDR2 YNNKEL (reference sequence). This CDR3 spans 15 amino acids. Trimming stripped 3 bases from V and 3 bases from J, with 15 bases between. The CDR3 loop reads CASSHPWAGVYEQYF. The CDR3 coding sequence is TGTGCCAGCAGCCACCCTTGGGCAGGGGTCTACGAGCAGTACTTC.

The chain has TRBV29-1 and TRBJ2-5; TRBD2 agrees at 11 bases. Germline V lookup: CDR1 SQVTM, CDR2 ANQGSEA. The CDR3 runs to 14 residues. The V gene end was trimmed by 4 bases and the J gene end by 4 bases; junction bases not matched to a gene: 5. The CDR3 region has the DNA TGCAGCGTTGTTAGCGGGGGGGCCGGAGAGACCCAGTACTTC. Amino acids: CSVVSGGAGETQYF.

The sample holds a few counts of this clone. The chain uses TRBV27 and TRBJ2-1, with 8 bases fitting TRBD2. The J segment lost 4 bases and the V segment lost 6 bases, leaving 8 bases of the junction unmatched. Germline CDR1 and CDR2: MNHEY and SMNVEV (reference sequence). The CDR3 is 15 amino acids. This CDR3 reads CASRMSGGLYNEQFF. CDR3 in DNA: TGTGCCAGCAGAATGTCGGGGGGGCTTTACAATGAGCAGTTCTTC.

V and J are TRBV3-1 (or the pseudogene TRBV3-2) and TRBJ2-7; 7 nucleotides match TRBD1. The CDR3 loop spans 16 amino acids. V was clipped by 4 bases and J by 3 bases; unmatched bases: 12. Germline CDR1 reads LGHDT; CDR2 reads YNNKEL (reference sequence). The CDR3 loop reads CASSRPNRGNLYEQYF. Here the CDR3 DNA reads TGTGCCAGCAGCCGGCCAAACAGGGGAAATCTCTACGAGCAGTACTTC.

The chain links TRBV5-1 to TRBJ1-1; no clear D. Germline lookup yields CDR1 SGHRS and CDR2 YFSETQ. The CDR3 spans 14 residues. V shed 1 base and J shed 8 bases, with 15 bases lying between them. The CDR3 region has the DNA TGCGCCAGCAGCTTGAATCCCTTCGGAGCGGAAGCTTTCTTT. Translated: CASSLNPFGAEAFF.

The chain has TRBV5-6 and TRBJ1-4, with 8 bases matching TRBD1. The germline V gene encodes CDR1 SGHDT and CDR2 YYEEEE. The CDR3 is 15 residues long. The V segment lost 4 bases and the J segment 4 bases; nucleotides outside the gene matches: 6. In nucleotides, the CDR3 is TGTGCCAGCAGCATGTCCAGGGGGCATAATGAAAAACTGTTTTTT. Translated: CASSMSRGHNEKLFF.

V is TRBV3-1 (or the pseudogene TRBV3-2) and J is TRBJ1-5, with D possibly being TRBD1 (5 bases). Per the germline V gene, CDR1 is LGHDT and CDR2 is YNNKEL (reference sequence). This CDR3 has 14 amino acids. Deletions cut 3 bases from V and 11 bases from J, with 17 bases between. CDR3 protein: CASSQEGLYSTQHF. The CDR3 bases are TGTGCCAGCAGCCAGGAGGGACTTTATTCGACCCAGCATTTT.

This clone was detected only a few times. The chain is built from TRBV7-9 and TRBJ1-1; the D gene is possibly TRBD1 (5 bases). Trimming pared 4 bases from V and 5 bases from J, leaving 14 bases between. Germline-derived CDR1 and CDR2 are SEHNR and FQNEAQ (reference sequence). The CDR3 spans 14 residues. CDR3 DNA: TGTGCCAGCAGCTCCGGACTGGAGGGGACTGAAGCTTTCTTT. Amino acids: CASSSGLEGTEAFF.

This chain uses TRBV5-4 with TRBJ2-5; D possibly corresponds to TRBD1 (5 bases). There are 13 residues in the CDR3. Germline V gives CDR1 SGHNT, CDR2 YYREEE (reference sequence). Trimming stripped 4 bases from V and 4 bases from J, with 11 bases between. This CDR3 reads CASSPRDRETQYF. The CDR3 nucleotides read TGTGCCAGCAGCCCCAGGGATCGAGAGACCCAGTACTTC. The full variable domain, rest sourced from reference TRBV5-4 and TRBJ2-5, is ETGVTQSPTHLIKTRGQQVTLRCSSQSGHNTVSWYQQALGQGPQFIFQYYREEENGRGNFPPRFSGLQFPNYSSELNVNALELDDSALYLCASSPRDRETQYFGPGTRLLVL.

The chain is built from TRBV10-3 and TRBJ1-5; TRBD1 is a possible D gene (6 bases). Trimming cost V 2 bases and J 3 bases, with 8 bases left between them. This CDR3 region has 14 residues. Per germline, CDR1 ENHRY and CDR2 SYGVKD. This CDR3 is CAISEPGDNQPQHF. As DNA, the CDR3 is TGTGCCATCAGTGAGCCAGGGGACAATCAGCCCCAGCATTTT.

The J gene is TRBJ2-3, the V gene TRBV4-3, with 8 bases aligning to TRBD2. The CDR3 length is 18 residues. Germline V CDR1 and CDR2: LGHNA, YSLEER. The J segment lost 2 bases and the V segment lost 2 bases, leaving 12 bases of the junction unmatched. The CDR3 here is CASSQSFSSRGATDTQYF. The DNA of the CDR3 is TGCGCCAGCAGCCAATCCTTTTCCTCGCGGGGGGCCACAGATACGCAGTATTTT.

J is TRBJ1-6 and V is TRBV4-2, with 8 bases fitting TRBD1. The germline gives CDR1 LGHNA, CDR2 YNFKEQ. The CDR3 consists of 16 residues. The junction had 5 bases not matched to a gene; V was cut back by 2 bases and J by 5 bases. In DNA, the CDR3 is TGTGCCAGCAGCCAACGGACAGGGTCGAATAATTCACCCCTCCACTTT. Translating it yields CASSQRTGSNNSPLHF.

This clone has a single count. The V gene is TRBV4-2, the J gene TRBJ1-6; 11 nucleotides agree with TRBD1. Germline CDR1 is LGHNA and CDR2 is YNFKEQ. V gave up 1 base and J gave up 8 bases; unmatched junction bases: 10. This CDR3 has 18 amino acids. CDR3 region: CASSQALWTGGNHSPLHF. Written as DNA, the CDR3 is TGTGCCAGCAGCCAAGCTTTGTGGACAGGGGGCAATCATTCACCCCTCCACTTT.

Written as DNA, the CDR3 is TGTGCCAGCAGCTTAGGAGGCCTTCTGACCGGAAACACCATATATTTT. Amino acids: CASSLGGLLTGNTIYF. The chain employs TRBV7-2 and TRBJ1-3, with no clear D. The V end lost 1 base, the J end lost 4 bases, and 14 bases lay between the germline ends. CDR1 is SGHTA, CDR2 FQGNSA, per germline. The CDR3 loop spans 16 amino acids.

V is TRBV4-3 and J is TRBJ1-2; 7 nucleotides agree with TRBD1. V was clipped by 0 bases and J by 6 bases; unmatched bases: 10. The CDR3 totals 16 residues. Germline V CDR1 and CDR2: LGHNA, YSLEER. The CDR3 here is CASSQDVGTGVHGYTF. The CDR3 coding sequence is TGCGCCAGCAGCCAAGACGTGGGAACAGGGGTACATGGCTACACCTTC.

This rearrangement joins TRBV24-1 to TRBJ2-5, with TRBD1 matching 7 bases. V was clipped by 3 bases and J by 2 bases; unmatched bases: 5. The CDR3 totals 15 residues. Germline V gene data show CDR1 as KGHDR and CDR2 as SFDVKD. CDR3 region: CATSDVDREQETQYF. The CDR3 DNA sequence: TGTGCCACCAGTGATGTAGACAGGGAGCAAGAGACCCAGTACTTC.